This T cell receptor beta chain was observed in a study of blood T cell repertoires in COVID-19. The CDR3 has 13 residues. Per the germline V gene, CDR1 is MDHEN and CDR2 is SYDVKM. The V end lost 10 bases, the J end lost 3 bases, and 14 bases lay between the germline ends. For recovered donors of Cohort 3, there were two negative PCRs, clearance, or symptom resolution. This clone has just one count. Measured with immunoSEQ multiplex PCR; TCRdb has only the in-frame clones, and not every one. The table records about 140,000 clones, roughly 85% of them present only once. Material: PBMCs or T cells enriched from blood (not recorded which). The TCR was taken from a woman aged 50 to 60 who had recovered from COVID-19. The chain couples TRBV28 to TRBJ2-3; D might be TRBD2 (6 bases). The DNA for the CDR3 is TGTGCCACTGCTTCCGGGGGAACAGATACGCAGTATTTT. It specifies CATASGGTDTQYF. Filled out from reference TRBV28 and TRBJ2-3, the complete variable domain reads DVKVTQSSRYLVKRTGEKVFLECVQDMDHENMFWYRQDPGLGLRLIYFSYDVKMKEKGDIPEGYSVSREKKERFSLILESASTNQTSMYLCATASGGTDTQYFGPGTRLTVL.